This record looks at one TCR beta chain sequence and its context. Its antigen is unknown. The sample originates from a study of long-term antiretroviral therapy in people with HIV. Study-wide results and caveats: When set beside controls, HIV repertoires had CDR3 length ranges that were narrower. ART preceded a rise in diversity that nonetheless stayed lower than in transplant donor controls. All blood samples came from the years 2004 to 2017, possibly under older ART regimens.

Version v3.0 of the immunoSEQ assay ran at survey level. Samples were sequenced targeting about 35,000-50,000 T-cell genomes each. The table came from immunoSEQ multiplex PCR; TCRdb's copy has only in-frame clones and leaves some out. The sample has 20,000 to 25,000 clones, 79% seen once; the top ten hold roughly a tenth. This clonotype was sampled from a woman in her 40s with HIV. The sequences come from unsorted PBMCs, collected 4.1 years after starting antiretroviral therapy.

The CDR3 is CASSPPQDNEQFF. In nucleotides, the CDR3 is TGTGCCAGCTCACCACCCCAGGACAATGAGCAGTTCTTC. The chain carries TRBV18 and TRBJ2-1, with D hard to call. There are 13 residues in the CDR3. From germline, CDR1 is KGHSH and CDR2 LQKENI. V was pared by 0 bases and J by 5 bases, with 5 bases between.